The 23 T cell receptor beta chains listed next were all sequenced from one sample in a study of T cell changes during pregnancy in multiple sclerosis. Sequenced by immunoSEQ multiplex PCR; TCRdb stores in-frame clones only, minus some. The profile shows some 70,000 clones, 85% to 95% of them singletons. The source material was CD8+ T cells from peripheral blood mononuclear cells, sampled in the third trimester of pregnancy. Every receptor here comes from a female donor in good health, enrolled as a control in a pregnancy study.

The table lists this clone with a count of one. The chain combines TRBV27 with TRBJ2-5, with TRBD2 identical over 8 bases. The CDR3 totals 14 residues. The germline gives CDR1 MNHEY, CDR2 SMNVEV (reference sequence). With V trimmed by 3 bases and J by 5 bases, 5 bases remained unmatched. The CDR3 is CASSFPGRGETQYF. CDR3 in DNA: TGTGCCAGCAGTTTCCCCGGGAGGGGGGAGACCCAGTACTTC.

The V gene is TRBV19, the J gene TRBJ2-3; 10 bases agree with TRBD2. This CDR3 is built from 15 residues. Germline assignment: CDR1 LNHDA and CDR2 SQIVND (reference sequence). The V segment lost 4 bases and the J segment 1 base; nucleotides outside the gene matches: 2. Here the CDR3 reads CASSTGTSGTDTQYF. CDR3 nucleotide sequence: TGTGCCAGTAGTACCGGGACTAGCGGCACAGATACGCAGTATTTT.

V gene TRBV27 combines with J gene TRBJ1-2; 7 bases fit TRBD1. Germline-derived CDR1 and CDR2 are MNHEY and SMNVEV (reference sequence). This CDR3 contains 15 residues. V gave up 3 bases and J gave up 1 base; unmatched junction bases: 5. CDR3 protein: CASSFGGQVNYGYTF. For the CDR3, the DNA is TGTGCCAGCAGTTTTGGAGGACAGGTTAACTATGGCTACACCTTC.

This clone was seen ten or more times. V usage is TRBV2 and J usage is TRBJ1-3; D not resolved. Germline V lookup: CDR1 SNHLY, CDR2 FYNNEI. V gave up 7 bases and J gave up 4 bases, with 17 bases separating them. CDR3 length equals 15 residues. The chain's CDR3 is CASTLDTSGGNTIYF. The CDR3 nucleotides read TGTGCCAGCACCCTCGACACCAGCGGGGGAAACACCATATATTTT.

V is TRBV9 and J is TRBJ1-1; D possibly corresponds to TRBD1 (6 bases). Trimming cost V 0 bases and J 6 bases, with 12 bases left between them. The CDR3 runs 14 residues. Germline V CDR1 and CDR2: SGDLS, YYNGEE. CDR3 DNA sequence: TGTGCCAGCAGCGTAGAAGGGGGAATCTCTGAAGCTTTCTTT. It yields the protein CASSVEGGISEAFF. The variable domain in full, completed from reference TRBV9 and TRBJ1-1, reads DSGVTQTPKHLITATGQRVTLRCSPRSGDLSVYWYQQSLDQGLQFLIQYYNGEERAKGNILERFSAQQFPDLHSELNLSSLELGDSALYFCASSVEGGISEAFFGQGTRLTVV.

This clone was observed a few times. This rearrangement joins TRBV5-1 to TRBJ1-1; no definite D call. Trimming left V 5 bases short and J 3 bases short, with 11 bases between. The CDR3 loop spans 13 amino acids. The germline V gene encodes CDR1 SGHRS and CDR2 YFSETQ. In nucleotides, the CDR3 is TGCGCCAGCAGAAGGGAGGACTACACTGAAGCTTTCTTT. Protein: CASRREDYTEAFF. The complete variable domain, with remaining parts taken from reference TRBV5-1 and TRBJ1-1, reads KAGVTQTPRYLIKTRGQQVTLSCSPISGHRSVSWYQQTPGQGLQFLFEYFSETQRNKGNFPGRFSGRQFSNSRSEMNVSTLELGDSALYLCASRREDYTEAFFGQGTRLTVV.

In this sample, this clone turned up once. This chain joins TRBV4-1 and TRBJ2-2, with TRBD1 matching over 7 bases. This CDR3 spans 16 amino acids. Germline V gene sequence: CDR1 MGHRA, CDR2 YSYEKL. With 4 bases clipped from V and 2 bases from J, the junction kept 7 bases outside the gene matches. CDR3 loop: CASSPGTAINTGELFF. Here the CDR3 DNA reads TGCGCCAGCAGCCCCGGGACAGCGATAAACACCGGGGAGCTGTTTTTT.

The V and J genes are TRBV5-1 and TRBJ2-3; D is unresolved. This CDR3 is 15 amino acids long. CDR1 and CDR2 (germline): SGHRS, YFSETQ. The V end was cut by 0 bases, the J end by 3 bases, with 11 bases between. CDR3 DNA sequence: TGCGCCAGCAGCTTGGCCATGCGAGGTACAGATACGCAGTATTTT. Translating gives CASSLAMRGTDTQYF.

The chain couples TRBV7-3 to TRBJ2-6; 7 bases are shared with TRBD2. V trimming: 6 bases; J trimming: 4 bases; junction bases outside the gene matches: 18. The CDR3 length is 19 residues. Germline lookup yields CDR1 SGHTA and CDR2 FQGTGA. This CDR3 is CASSSPGLVRSDGANVLTF. DNA of the CDR3: TGTGCCAGCAGTTCACCCGGACTAGTTCGCTCGGACGGGGCCAACGTCCTGACTTTC.

V usage is TRBV7-2 and J usage is TRBJ2-7; 9 bases are a match to TRBD1. CDR1 and CDR2 (germline): SGHTA, FQGNSA. Germline trimming cut 1 base from V and 2 bases from J; bases unmatched to any gene: 3. CDR3 length: 15 residues. The CDR3 DNA reads TGTGCCAGCAGCTTAGGGACAGGGGACACCTACGAGCAGTACTTC. It yields the protein CASSLGTGDTYEQYF.

This clone has only one observation. J is TRBJ1-2 and V is TRBV11-2; weak D call: TRBD1 (5 bases). In germline, CDR1 is SGHAT, CDR2 FQNNGV. The CDR3 contains 12 residues. V was trimmed by 3 bases and J by 12 bases, leaving 14 bases between them. CDR3 protein: CASSLTRGNHTF. The CDR3 DNA sequence: TGTGCCAGCAGCTTGACACGGGGGAATCACACCTTC.

The rearrangement links TRBV7-9 to TRBJ1-1, with 7 bases that match TRBD1. CDR1 SEHNR and CDR2 FQNEAQ come from the germline V gene (reference sequence). With 5 bases clipped from V and 3 bases from J, the junction kept 6 bases outside the gene matches. The CDR3 contains 14 residues. CDR3: CASSPGTGDTEAFF. The CDR3 DNA reads as TGTGCCAGCAGCCCAGGAACAGGGGACACTGAAGCTTTCTTT.

The chain uses TRBV4-1 and TRBJ2-1; D might be TRBD1 (5 bases). The CDR3 contains 15 residues. Trimming removed 7 bases at V and 5 bases at J, with 18 bases between. Germline V gene lookup returns CDR1 MGHRA and CDR2 YSYEKL. This CDR3 reads CASTLRGQGNNEQFF. CDR3 bases: TGCGCCAGCACCCTCAGAGGTCAGGGAAACAATGAGCAGTTCTTC.

The J gene is TRBJ2-1, the V gene TRBV7-6; a weak D match, TRBD1 (5 bases). Deletions cut 2 bases from V and 9 bases from J, with 20 bases between. CDR3 length: 16 amino acids. Germline V CDR1 and CDR2: SGHVS, FNYEAQ. The CDR3 loop reads CASSLSTPRVGFEQFF. DNA of the CDR3: TGTGCCAGCAGCTTATCGACACCCAGGGTAGGATTTGAGCAGTTCTTC.

The CDR3 bases are TGTGCCAGCAGTTTACTAGGGAGCGGGGGGCGATCTAGCACAGATACGCAGTATTTT. Translation: CASSLLGSGGRSSTDTQYF. V usage is TRBV27 and J usage is TRBJ2-3, with TRBD2 matching 9 bases. Unmatched junction bases numbered 12, after V lost 2 bases and J lost 0 bases. This CDR3 spans 19 amino acids. Germline V gene lookup returns CDR1 MNHEY and CDR2 SMNVEV (reference sequence).

The chain uses TRBV7-2 and TRBJ2-7; TRBD2 matches 7 bases. V lost 5 bases and J lost 4; bases outside the gene matches: 8. The CDR3 spans 14 residues. The germline CDR1 and CDR2 sequences are SGHTA and FQGNSA. CDR3 DNA: TGTGCCAGCAGCCTTGGGGGGGGGTCGTACGAGCAGTACTTC. Translating it yields CASSLGGGSYEQYF. The whole variable domain, filled in from reference TRBV7-2 and TRBJ2-7, reads GAGVSQSPSNKVTEKGKDVELRCDPISGHTALYWYRQSLGQGLEFLIYFQGNSAPDKSGLPSDRFSAERTGGSVSTLTIQRTQQEDSAVYLCASSLGGGSYEQYFGPGTRLTVT.

The V gene is TRBV15, the J gene TRBJ2-5, with D possibly TRBD2 on 6 matching bases. Germline CDR1 LNHNV, CDR2 YYDKDF (reference sequence). V lost 5 bases to trimming and J lost 2 bases, with 18 bases between them. The CDR3 is 16 amino acids. In DNA form, the CDR3 reads TGTGCCACCAGCTCCCACATCATGAGCGGGCAAGAGACCCAGTACTTC. This codes for CATSSHIMSGQETQYF.

This rearrangement joins TRBV7-2 to TRBJ2-7; D perhaps matches TRBD1 (6 bases). The length of the CDR3 is 14 residues. Germline V gene data show CDR1 as SGHTA and CDR2 as FQGNSA. The germline V and J ends were trimmed by 4 bases and 3 bases, with 13 bases remaining between them. In DNA form, the CDR3 reads TGTGCCAGCAGCTGGGGGCAGGGAGACTACGAGCAGTACTTC. Its protein product is CASSWGQGDYEQYF.

The chain has TRBV2 and TRBJ2-7; D is unclear. Germline CDR1 is SNHLY and CDR2 is FYNNEI. V was pared by 6 bases and J by 0 bases, with 12 bases between. CDR3 size: 14 residues. This CDR3 reads CASRRSTPSYEQYF. In DNA form, the CDR3 reads TGTGCCAGCAGACGGTCCACCCCCTCCTACGAGCAGTACTTC.

The genes are TRBV7-6 and TRBJ1-1; 9 positions match TRBD1. Germline CDR1 reads SGHVS; CDR2 reads FNYEAQ. The CDR3 runs 18 residues. The V segment lost 3 bases and the J segment 3 bases; nucleotides outside the gene matches: 14. The CDR3 DNA follows: TGTGCCAGCAGCTTTGGAGGGACAGGGAGGTTGGAGGACACTGAAGCTTTCTTT. Protein product: CASSFGGTGRLEDTEAFF.

This chain links TRBV9 with TRBJ1-2; tentatively, D is TRBD1 (6 bases). The CDR3 has 13 amino acids. V was cut by 0 bases and J by 8 bases, with 11 bases left in between. CDR1 and CDR2 from the germline V gene are SGDLS and YYNGEE. The CDR3, as DNA: TGTGCCAGCAGCGTAGAGGGGGTCTCCGGCTACACCTTC. The encoded protein is CASSVEGVSGYTF.

This rearrangement joins TRBV4-3 to TRBJ2-7; maybe TRBD1 (7 bases). The CDR3 has 17 amino acids. The germline gives CDR1 LGHNA, CDR2 YSLEER. Trimming took off 0 bases at V and 6 bases at J, with 21 bases between the two ends. The CDR3 sequence is CASSQELEGAVTCEQYF. CDR3 in DNA: TGCGCCAGCAGCCAAGAGTTGGAGGGGGCGGTGACCTGCGAGCAGTACTTC.

This chain uses TRBV10-3 with TRBJ1-2, with D possibly being TRBD1 (6 bases). Between the trimmed V and J ends, which lost 8 bases and 8 bases, there was a span of 30 bases. The V gene's germline CDR1 is ENHRY and CDR2 SYGVKD. CDR3 size: 17 residues. The CDR3 is CAISPPAGEPYLRGYTF. Written as DNA, the CDR3 is TGTGCCATCTCCCCTCCTGCAGGGGAACCCTACCTACGCGGCTACACCTTC.